These 27 T cell receptor beta chains came from one sample sequenced in a study of T cell responses to AZD1222 COVID-19 vaccine. Libraries were prepared by immunoSEQ multiplex PCR; TCRdb keeps only in-frame clonotypes and omits some of them. The sample carries tens of thousands of clones, roughly 87% recorded once. The specimen was peripheral blood, collected 28 days after the second AZD1222 dose. Every receptor here comes from an adult who received the AZD1222 COVID-19 vaccine.

The chain uses TRBV4-2 and TRBJ1-3; 7 bases line up with TRBD1. The V gene end was trimmed by 4 bases and the J gene end by 2 bases; junction bases not matched to a gene: 5. From germline, CDR1 is LGHNA and CDR2 YNFKEQ. This CDR3 is built from 15 residues. CDR3 DNA sequence: TGTGCCAGCAGCCCCGACAGGGACCCTGGAAACACCATATATTTT. Its translation is CASSPDRDPGNTIYF.

The chain employs TRBV5-5 and TRBJ2-3; TRBD2 matches at 7 bases. With V trimmed by 7 bases and J by 0 bases, 8 bases remained unmatched. CDR1 SGHKS and CDR2 YYEKEE come from the germline V gene (reference sequence). The length of the CDR3 is 15 residues. The DNA of the CDR3 is TGTGCCAGCTGCCGCGGGGGACCTAGCACAGATACGCAGTATTTT. This sequence encodes CASCRGGPSTDTQYF.

The chain is built from TRBV12-3 or TRBV12-4 and TRBJ1-2, with D perhaps matching TRBD1 (5 bases). The CDR3 has 12 amino acids. Between the trimmed V and J ends, which lost 2 bases and 7 bases, there was a span of 8 bases. The CDR3 DNA sequence: TGTGCCAGCAGTTTACACCAGGGTGGCTACACCTTC. Translating gives CASSLHQGGYTF.

The V and J genes are TRBV4-1 and TRBJ1-5; D is uncertain. V lost 1 base and J lost 5, with 9 bases in between. CDR3 length: 14 residues. Germline CDR1 reads MGHRA; CDR2 reads YSYEKL. The CDR3: CASSQGGRYQPQHF. In DNA, the CDR3 is TGCGCCAGCAGCCAAGGGGGTAGGTATCAGCCCCAGCATTTT.

The chain is built from TRBV6-5 and TRBJ1-2, with D possibly matching TRBD1 (6 bases). The V end was cut by 7 bases, the J end by 8 bases, with 20 bases between. This CDR3 has 14 amino acids. Germline-derived CDR1 and CDR2 are MNHEY and SVGAGI. CDR3 amino acids: CASKELQGTRGYTF. The CDR3 DNA sequence: TGTGCCAGCAAAGAACTTCAGGGGACGAGGGGCTACACCTTC.

This rearrangement joins TRBV4-3 to TRBJ2-5; tentative D call: TRBD2 (6 bases). The CDR3 extends over 15 amino acids. Per the germline V gene, CDR1 is LGHNA and CDR2 is YSLEER. V gave up 3 bases and J gave up 4 bases, with 15 bases separating them. In nucleotides, the CDR3 is TGCGCCAGCAGCCAGGCCGTCGGGGGTAGAGAGACCCAGTACTTC. This gives the protein CASSQAVGGRETQYF.

The chain recombines TRBV19 with TRBJ1-5; D is uncertain. V lost 7 bases, J lost 1 base, and 8 bases lay in between. From germline, CDR1 is LNHDA and CDR2 SQIVND (reference sequence). The CDR3 consists of 13 residues. The CDR3 coding sequence is TGTGCCAGTAAGGATGGGAGCAATCAGCCCCAGCATTTT. Its protein is CASKDGSNQPQHF.

J is TRBJ1-2 and V is TRBV6-2 or TRBV6-3, with no clear D. The ends were cut back, 6 bases at V and 8 bases at J, with 13 bases in the middle. Germline lookup yields CDR1 MNHEY and CDR2 SVGEGT. The CDR3 runs to 12 residues. The CDR3 loop is CASSTRLSGYTF. For the CDR3, the DNA is TGTGCCAGCAGCACCCGCCTTTCGGGCTACACCTTC.

The J gene is TRBJ2-5, the V gene TRBV30, with 7 bases identical to TRBD1. CDR3 length: 13 amino acids. Looked up from germline, CDR1 is GTSNPN and CDR2 is SVGIG (reference sequence). V was clipped by 5 bases and J by 5 bases; unmatched bases: 8. CDR3 coding DNA: TGTGCCTGGGGTAGACAGGGAGAGGAGACCCAGTACTTC. Amino acids: CAWGRQGEETQYF.

This clone was seen a handful of times. The gene calls are TRBV4-3 and TRBJ2-2, with TRBD2 as a possible D gene (7 bases). Germline V gene lookup returns CDR1 LGHNA and CDR2 YSLEER. V was cut by 1 base and J by 6 bases, with 15 bases left in between. This CDR3 spans 16 amino acids. CDR3 loop: CASSQVGGAKAGELFF. In DNA, the CDR3 is TGCGCCAGCAGCCAAGTAGGGGGGGCAAAGGCCGGGGAGCTGTTTTTT.

The rearrangement joins TRBV7-2 to TRBJ1-3, with no clear D. Germline assignment: CDR1 SGHTA and CDR2 FQGNSA. This CDR3 contains 16 residues. Deletions cut 1 base from V and 0 bases from J, with 10 bases between. CDR3: CASSLDQRTSGNTIYF. DNA for the CDR3: TGTGCCAGCAGCTTAGATCAGAGAACCTCTGGAAACACCATATATTTT.

The V gene is TRBV7-2, the J gene TRBJ1-6; possibly TRBD1 for D (6 bases). CDR1 and CDR2 from the germline V gene are SGHTA and FQGNSA. The ends were cut back, 2 bases at V and 9 bases at J, with 14 bases in the middle. This CDR3 spans 15 amino acids. DNA for the CDR3: TGTGCCAGCAGCTTACAGGGGCATTCGACTTCACCCCTCCACTTT. It codes for CASSLQGHSTSPLHF.

For the CDR3, the DNA is TGTGCCAGTAGAAGGGCCGGGTACGTGGAAAAACTGTTTTTT. Protein sequence: CASRRAGYVEKLFF. This chain uses TRBV19 with TRBJ1-4; D is uncertain. The CDR3 consists of 14 residues. V was cut by 6 bases and J by 8 bases, with 16 bases left in between. CDR1 is LNHDA and CDR2 is SQIVND in the germline V gene (reference sequence).

The V and J genes are TRBV7-2 and TRBJ2-6; D unresolved. The CDR3 extends over 18 amino acids. CDR1 SGHTA and CDR2 FQGNSA come from the germline V gene. V lost 2 bases to trimming and J lost 2 bases, with 16 bases between them. In nucleotides, the CDR3 is TGTGCCAGCAGCTTATTGGGCTCAAAGATTCCTGGGGCCAACGTCCTGACTTTC. Residues: CASSLLGSKIPGANVLTF. Looking up the rest from reference TRBV7-2 and TRBJ2-6 gives the full variable domain: GAGVSQSPSNKVTEKGKDVELRCDPISGHTALYWYRQSLGQGLEFLIYFQGNSAPDKSGLPSDRFSAERTGGSVSTLTIQRTQQEDSAVYLCASSLLGSKIPGANVLTFGAGSRLTVL.

V usage is TRBV3-1 (or the pseudogene TRBV3-2) and J usage is TRBJ1-5, with D possibly matching TRBD1 (5 bases). Germline CDR1 is LGHDT and CDR2 is YNNKEL (reference sequence). The CDR3 covers 15 residues. Trimming shortened V by 0 bases and J by 8 bases, and 14 bases separated the two germline ends. The CDR3: CASSQDPGPREPQHF. DNA for the CDR3: TGTGCCAGCAGCCAAGATCCAGGGCCTCGTGAGCCCCAGCATTTT.

The chain uses TRBV7-2 and TRBJ2-5; D might be TRBD1 (5 bases). CDR1 SGHTA and CDR2 FQGNSA come from the germline V gene. The CDR3 covers 14 residues. V was trimmed by 1 base and J by 1 base, leaving 7 bases between them. CDR3 nucleotide sequence: TGTGCCAGCAGCTTAGTAGGGGCCCAAGAGACCCAGTACTTC. It specifies CASSLVGAQETQYF.

The chain employs TRBV10-3 and TRBJ2-7; 8 bases fit TRBD1. The germline V gene has CDR1 ENHRY and CDR2 SYGVKD. With V trimmed by 1 base and J by 1 base, 3 bases remained unmatched. The CDR3 runs to 15 residues. CDR3 sequence: CAISEWTGNSYEQYF. The CDR3 coding sequence is TGTGCCATCAGTGAGTGGACAGGGAATTCCTACGAGCAGTACTTC.

In nucleotides, the CDR3 is TGTGCCAGCAGTGAAGATGAGACTAGCGGGGCCCAGCAGTACTTC. Translating it yields CASSEDETSGAQQYF. This chain joins TRBV6-1 and TRBJ2-7; the match to TRBD2 covers 11 bases. From germline, CDR1 is MNHNS and CDR2 SASEGT. V dropped 1 base and J dropped 8; count of bases not matched to a gene: 7. This CDR3 region has 15 residues.

The gene calls are TRBV4-3 and TRBJ2-1; D might be TRBD2 (5 bases). Trimming removed 3 bases from V and 9 bases from J, with 15 bases in between. The germline V gene has CDR1 LGHNA and CDR2 YSLEER. The CDR3 sequence is 14 residues long. CDR3 region: CASSHKLLGGEQFF. In DNA form, the CDR3 reads TGCGCCAGCAGCCATAAATTACTTGGAGGTGAGCAGTTCTTC.

The chain uses TRBV12-3 or TRBV12-4 and TRBJ1-1; D is undetermined. This CDR3 comprises 12 residues. V lost 3 bases to trimming and J lost 3 bases, with 5 bases between them. CDR3 in amino acids: CASSLVDTEAFF. DNA for the CDR3: TGTGCCAGCAGTTTGGTCGACACTGAAGCTTTCTTT.

The gene calls are TRBV5-8 and TRBJ1-2, with TRBD1 as a possible D gene (5 bases). The CDR3 is 16 residues long. The germline CDR1 and CDR2 sequences are SGHTS and YDEGEE. With 2 bases removed from V and 8 bases from J, the gap between germline ends came to 22 bases. In DNA, the CDR3 is TGTGCCAGCAGCTTCGTTCAGGGCTTGGGGATAATCGGCTACACCTTC. Translated, it gives CASSFVQGLGIIGYTF.

The chain uses TRBV7-9 and TRBJ2-2; 7 nucleotides align to TRBD1. Germline loops: CDR1 SEHNR, CDR2 FQNEAQ (reference sequence). This CDR3 spans 14 amino acids. V dropped 3 bases and J dropped 8; count of bases not matched to a gene: 6. The CDR3 nucleotides are TGTGCCAGCAGCTTCGACAGGGTGTCGGGGGAGCTGTTTTTT. It encodes CASSFDRVSGELFF.

This clone was observed a handful of times. The genes are TRBV6-4 and TRBJ2-2, with D hard to call. Trimming shortened V by 2 bases and J by 5 bases, and 6 bases separated the two germline ends. Germline loops: CDR1 MRHNA, CDR2 SNTAGT. This CDR3 has 13 residues. CDR3 bases: TGTGCCAGCAGTGACGGGGAAACCGGGGAGCTGTTTTTT. Its protein is CASSDGETGELFF.

This chain links TRBV11-2 with TRBJ2-1; 8 bases fit TRBD2. Germline loops: CDR1 SGHAT, CDR2 FQNNGV. The V gene end was trimmed by 2 bases and the J gene end by 6 bases; junction bases not matched to a gene: 3. The CDR3 runs to 14 residues. CDR3 loop: CASSLRTSGNEQFF. In DNA, the CDR3 is TGTGCCAGCAGCTTAAGAACTAGCGGCAATGAGCAGTTCTTC.

The V and J genes are TRBV20-1 and TRBJ2-3, with D possibly matching TRBD2 (6 bases). V shed 3 bases and J shed 1 base, with 17 bases lying between them. The CDR3 is 16 amino acids. Germline values: CDR1 DFQATT, CDR2 SNEGSKA (reference sequence). The CDR3 is CSASQSSGGGTDTQYF. The CDR3 nucleotides read TGCAGTGCTAGTCAGAGTTCAGGCGGGGGCACAGATACGCAGTATTTT.

This chain uses TRBV24-1 with TRBJ2-1; D unresolved. V was cut by 4 bases and J by 5 bases, with 14 bases left in between. The CDR3 is made up of 15 amino acids. The V gene's germline CDR1 is KGHDR and CDR2 SFDVKD. For the CDR3, the DNA is TGTGCCACCAGTGAGGTCCGCGGAGCCGACAATGAGCAGTTCTTC. This gives the protein CATSEVRGADNEQFF.

This clone was seen a single time. The chain carries TRBV10-3 and TRBJ1-2; no definite D call. The CDR3 runs 14 residues. Germline-derived CDR1 and CDR2 are ENHRY and SYGVKD. V was trimmed by 3 bases and J by 8 bases, leaving 16 bases between them. The CDR3 here is CAISDGLNRRGYTF. DNA of the CDR3: TGTGCCATCAGTGATGGGCTTAATCGCCGGGGCTACACCTTC.